This T cell receptor beta chain was documented in a study of identical twins. The cDNA had a unique molecular identifier and a template-switch universal primer site. TCRdb used MiXCR to reprocess the 5' RACE reads, holding one entry per CDR3 protein. The table lists under 400,000 distinct CDR3 sequences, approximately 8.7% of them singletons, with under 10% in the top ten. The CDR3 length is 15 residues. Trimming removed 6 bases from V and 7 bases from J, with 19 bases in between. CDR1 is LGHDT, CDR2 YNNKEL, per germline (reference sequence). Sequenced sample: naive T cells sorted from blood. This TCR was sampled from a woman in her fifties or sixties in good health. The V gene is TRBV3-1, the J gene TRBJ2-1; D is possibly TRBD2 (6 bases). The CDR3 coding sequence is TGTGCCAGCAGTCCCTTCACGGGAGTTTTTAATGAGCAGTTCTTC. It encodes CASSPFTGVFNEQFF.